This TCR beta chain originates from a study of shared clonotypes between healthy human individuals. Notes on the study in general: As a rule, naive subsets had a larger estimated richness than memory subsets.

The CDR3 totals 15 residues. Trimming shortened V by 2 bases and J by 6 bases, and 17 bases separated the two germline ends. The germline gives CDR1 KGHSH, CDR2 LQKENI. Note on this clone: Antigen: not known.

CD8 memory comprised CD45RO+ plus CCR7-negative CD45RA+ TemRA cells. Per the original data handling: For the immunoSEQ data, sequences were junction-only without quality scores, so filtering differed. Generated by immunoSEQ multiplex PCR, the TCRdb table keeps only in-frame clones and is missing some. V and J calls and clone size are those listed in that table; D and trimming were worked out from the DNA. The data hold approximately 710,000 clones, with roughly 91% observed a single time. This sequence originates from a man younger than 35 in good health. Some clones in this sample may be carry-over from other donors' samples. Sequenced material: memory CD8+ T cells from PBMCs. Subset indicated: CD45RO+ cells pooled with CCR7-negative TemRA cells. The genes are TRBV18 and TRBJ2-7; D possibly corresponds to TRBD1 (7 bases). The CDR3 DNA is TGTGCCAGCTCACCAGCCGGGACAGCTAGCGCCGAGCAGTACTTC. The encoded protein is CASSPAGTASAEQYF. Full variable domain (outside the CDR3, taken from reference TRBV18 and TRBJ2-7): NAGVMQNPRHLVRRRGQEARLRCSPMKGHSHVYWYRQLPEEGLKFMVYLQKENIIDESGMPKERFSAEFPKEGPSILRIQQVVRGDSAAYFCASSPAGTASAEQYFGPGTRLTVT.